The 22 T cell receptor beta chains in this list originate from one sample, sequenced in a study of cytomegalovirus exposure and HLA in healthy donors. The PCR employed 60 Vbeta primers together with 13 Jbeta primers. Clones were sequenced by immunoSEQ multiplex PCR, and TCRdb holds only the in-frame ones, with some missing. The sample lists about 100,000 clones; 82% were seen once. Sequences were obtained from PBMCs. The source of these receptors is a man aged 30-40 years in good health and CMV-seropositive.

The J gene is TRBJ1-2, the V gene TRBV6-1; TRBD1 is a possible D gene (5 bases). This CDR3 contains 12 residues. The ends were cut back, 10 bases at V and 3 bases at J, with 12 bases in the middle. Germline assignment: CDR1 MNHNS and CDR2 SASEGT. CDR3 protein: CAIPGVYYGYTF. The CDR3 DNA sequence: TGTGCCATCCCGGGGGTGTACTATGGCTACACCTTC.

The rearrangement uses TRBV19 and TRBJ1-5, with D unclear. The CDR3 extends over 11 amino acids. Germline V gives CDR1 LNHDA, CDR2 SQIVND (reference sequence). V was shortened by 5 bases and J by 6 bases, with 5 bases between the two germline ends. The CDR3, as DNA: TGTGCCAGTAGTTCGGGTCAGCCCCAGCATTTT. Translated, it gives CASSSGQPQHF.

The V gene is TRBV11-2, the J gene TRBJ1-1; TRBD1 aligns across 7 bases. V was clipped by 0 bases and J by 10 bases; unmatched bases: 5. Germline V gene data show CDR1 as SGHAT and CDR2 as FQNNGV. The CDR3 loop spans 13 amino acids. The CDR3, as DNA: TGTGCCAGCAGCTTAGAGGAGGGGGCCCCAGCTTTCTTT. This encodes CASSLEEGAPAFF.

The table lists this clone with a count of one. V and J are TRBV30 and TRBJ2-7, with TRBD1 matching over 10 bases. CDR1 is GTSNPN, CDR2 SVGIG, per germline (reference sequence). The CDR3 has 15 amino acids. J lost 2 bases, V lost 4 bases, and 8 bases had no gene match. The CDR3 region is CAWIRRDRGPYEQYF. The CDR3 DNA reads as TGTGCCTGGATCAGGAGGGACAGGGGACCCTACGAGCAGTACTTC.

The CDR3: CASSLGPRREQYF. The CDR3 coding sequence is TGTGCCAGCAGTTTAGGGCCTCGGCGCGAGCAGTACTTC. The chain couples TRBV27 to TRBJ2-7; D is uncertain. The germline V gene encodes CDR1 MNHEY and CDR2 SMNVEV (reference sequence). The length of the CDR3 is 13 residues. V was shortened by 2 bases and J by 6 bases, with 11 bases between the two germline ends.

V is TRBV2 and J is TRBJ1-2; maybe TRBD1 (5 bases). Per the germline V gene, CDR1 is SNHLY and CDR2 is FYNNEI. V lost 8 bases and J 2 bases, leaving 9 bases between the germline ends. The CDR3 extends over 12 amino acids. CDR3 sequence (DNA): TGTGCCAGCGACAGCTTCAACTATGGCTACACCTTC. It yields the protein CASDSFNYGYTF.

The chain carries TRBV18 and TRBJ2-7; possible D gene TRBD2, 5 bases. CDR1 and CDR2 (germline): KGHSH, LQKENI. The CDR3 totals 14 residues. V was cut by 3 bases and J by 3 bases, with 12 bases left in between. The CDR3 region has the DNA TGTGCCAGCTCACCTTGGATCGGGGACTACGAGCAGTACTTC. This translates into CASSPWIGDYEQYF.

The count of this clone is one. The rearrangement links TRBV30 to TRBJ1-5; D might be TRBD1 (6 bases). The CDR3 extends over 16 amino acids. Germline V gene lookup returns CDR1 GTSNPN and CDR2 SVGIG (reference sequence). The V gene lost 2 bases and the J gene lost 1 base, with 15 bases spanning the gap. The CDR3 coding sequence is TGTGCCTGGAGTCCACGGGGAGGGGGAAGCAATCAGCCCCAGCATTTT. This translates into CAWSPRGGGSNQPQHF.

This chain connects TRBV5-6 to TRBJ2-4, with D perhaps TRBD1 (6 bases). Germline V gene sequence: CDR1 SGHDT, CDR2 YYEEEE. V was clipped by 3 bases and J by 0 bases, with 13 bases between them. This CDR3 is 16 amino acids long. The CDR3 sequence: CASSWGTNLAKNIQYF. As DNA, the CDR3 is TGTGCCAGCAGCTGGGGGACAAATCTAGCCAAAAACATTCAGTACTTC.

The V gene is TRBV30, the J gene TRBJ2-1; 11 bases map to TRBD2. The junction had 5 bases not matched to a gene; V was cut back by 4 bases and J by 0 bases. The CDR3 has 16 residues. Germline lookup yields CDR1 GTSNPN and CDR2 SVGIG (reference sequence). In DNA form, the CDR3 reads TGTGCCTGGAATAGCGGGGGGGCCAGCTCCTACAATGAGCAGTTCTTC. Amino acid sequence: CAWNSGGASSYNEQFF.

In its sample, this clone was seen once. This chain links TRBV19 with TRBJ1-1, with TRBD1 identical over 9 bases. CDR1 and CDR2 (germline): LNHDA, SQIVND (reference sequence). With V trimmed by 6 bases and J by 0 bases, 8 bases remained unmatched. CDR3 length: 16 amino acids. The CDR3 protein is CASRIDRGVMNTEAFF. The CDR3 nucleotides read TGTGCCAGTAGGATTGACAGGGGGGTCATGAACACTGAAGCTTTCTTT.

The sample holds a few counts of this clone. The V and J genes are TRBV11-1 and TRBJ1-1, with a weak D call TRBD1 (5 bases). The V end was cut by 4 bases, the J end by 4 bases, with 13 bases between. The CDR3 totals 14 residues. Germline V CDR1 and CDR2: SGHAT, FQDESV (reference sequence). This chain's CDR3 is CASSWGGFVTEAFF. In DNA, the CDR3 is TGTGCCAGCAGCTGGGGGGGGTTCGTCACTGAAGCTTTCTTT. The variable domain in full, completed from reference TRBV11-1 and TRBJ1-1, reads EAEVAQSPRYKITEKSQAVAFWCDPISGHATLYWYRQILGQGPELLVQFQDESVVDDSQLPKDRFSAERLKGVDSTLKIQPAELGDSAMYLCASSWGGFVTEAFFGQGTRLTVV.

V usage is TRBV5-1 and J usage is TRBJ2-3; 10 bases fit TRBD2. This CDR3 region has 14 residues. Germline V CDR1 and CDR2: SGHRS, YFSETQ. V shed 3 bases, J shed 3 bases, and the junction held 1 base outside the gene matches. The CDR3 spells CASSSSGGTDTQYF. CDR3 sequence (DNA): TGCGCCAGCAGCTCTAGCGGGGGAACAGATACGCAGTATTTT.

The rearrangement uses TRBV7-2 and TRBJ2-3; 10 nucleotides match TRBD2. The V gene end was trimmed by 5 bases and the J gene end by 2 bases; junction bases not matched to a gene: 10. The germline CDR1 and CDR2 sequences are SGHTA and FQGNSA. This CDR3 has 17 residues. CDR3 sequence (DNA): TGTGCCAGCAGCGGCAACTTAGCGGGGGGAAACACAGATACGCAGTATTTT. Its translation is CASSGNLAGGNTDTQYF.

The rearrangement joins TRBV11-2 to TRBJ1-1; no firm D call. Germline CDR1 SGHAT, CDR2 FQNNGV. The CDR3 sequence is 13 residues long. V was pared by 0 bases and J by 9 bases, with 11 bases between. Here the CDR3 DNA reads TGTGCCAGCAGCTTAGAACTAGGGCCTAAAGCTTTCTTT. It translates to CASSLELGPKAFF.

The CDR3 DNA reads as TGCGCCAGCAGCTTGGCCCCCGGACAGAATATCTACGAGCAGTACTTC. The encoded protein is CASSLAPGQNIYEQYF. The rearrangement links TRBV5-1 to TRBJ2-7, with a weak D call TRBD1 (6 bases). The CDR3 contains 16 residues. V lost 0 bases, J lost 3 bases, and 16 bases lay in between. Germline loops: CDR1 SGHRS, CDR2 YFSETQ.

This chain joins TRBV6-1 and TRBJ1-1; TRBD1 agrees at 7 bases. The germline CDR1 and CDR2 sequences are MNHNS and SASEGT. The CDR3 is made up of 13 amino acids. V shed 3 bases, J shed 4 bases, and the junction held 2 bases outside the gene matches. The CDR3 spells CASSDRGTTEAFF. DNA of the CDR3: TGTGCCAGCAGTGACAGGGGGACCACTGAAGCTTTCTTT.

This clone turned up a few times. The chain joins TRBV7-6 to TRBJ2-7, with D perhaps TRBD2 (7 bases). The V gene's germline CDR1 is SGHVS and CDR2 FNYEAQ. The CDR3 contains 12 residues. The V end was cut by 2 bases, the J end by 6 bases, with 8 bases between. CDR3 DNA sequence: TGTGCCAGCAGCTTACGGGGGGCCGAGCAGTACTTC. This encodes CASSLRGAEQYF.

This clone was recorded only once. The chain carries TRBV11-2 and TRBJ2-5, with D tentatively TRBD2 (6 bases). Per the germline V gene, CDR1 is SGHAT and CDR2 is FQNNGV. The CDR3 spans 15 residues. Deletions cut 5 bases from V and 1 base from J, with 14 bases between. In DNA, the CDR3 is TGTGCCAGCAGCCTACAAGTAGCGGTCCAAGAGACCCAGTACTTC. Protein: CASSLQVAVQETQYF.

The CDR3 loop is CASETGTGPTDTQYF. The CDR3 coding sequence is TGTGCCAGTGAGACCGGGACAGGGCCCACAGATACGCAGTATTTT. J is TRBJ2-3 and V is TRBV6-5, with 9 positions matching TRBD1. J lost 2 bases, V lost 9 bases, and 9 bases had no gene match. Germline CDR1 is MNHEY and CDR2 is SVGAGI. There are 15 residues in the CDR3.

The rearrangement links TRBV18 to TRBJ2-5, with 15 bases fitting TRBD2. CDR1 is KGHSH and CDR2 is LQKENI in the germline V gene. The CDR3 is made up of 17 amino acids. V was clipped by 1 base and J by 3 bases; unmatched bases: 3. This CDR3 is CASSPQGTSGGKETQYF. The CDR3 coding sequence is TGTGCCAGCTCACCACAAGGGACTAGCGGGGGGAAAGAGACCCAGTACTTC.

The CDR3 spells CASSVPTGYAGYTF. DNA of the CDR3: TGTGCCAGCAGCGTACCGACAGGGTACGCTGGCTACACCTTC. The chain employs TRBV5-4 and TRBJ1-2, with 7 bases aligning to TRBD1. Germline CDR1 reads SGHNT; CDR2 reads YYREEE (reference sequence). There are 14 residues in the CDR3. J gave up 7 bases and V 4 bases, and 10 bases lay outside the gene matches.